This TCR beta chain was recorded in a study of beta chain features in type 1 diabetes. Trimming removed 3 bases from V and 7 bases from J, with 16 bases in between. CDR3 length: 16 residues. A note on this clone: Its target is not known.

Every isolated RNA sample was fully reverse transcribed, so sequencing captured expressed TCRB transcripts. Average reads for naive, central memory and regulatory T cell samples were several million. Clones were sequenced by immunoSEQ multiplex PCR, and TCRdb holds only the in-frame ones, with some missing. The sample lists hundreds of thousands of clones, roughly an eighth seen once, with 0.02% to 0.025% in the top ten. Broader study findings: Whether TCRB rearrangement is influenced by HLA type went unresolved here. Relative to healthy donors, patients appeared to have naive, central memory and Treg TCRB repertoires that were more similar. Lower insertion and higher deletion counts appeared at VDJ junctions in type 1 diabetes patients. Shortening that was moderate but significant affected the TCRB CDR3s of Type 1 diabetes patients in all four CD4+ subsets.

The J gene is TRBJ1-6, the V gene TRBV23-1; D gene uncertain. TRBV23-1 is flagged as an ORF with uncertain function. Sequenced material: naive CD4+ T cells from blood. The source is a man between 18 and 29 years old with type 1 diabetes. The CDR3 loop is CASSHPASMGNSPLHF. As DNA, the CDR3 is TGCGCCAGCAGTCACCCGGCTTCCATGGGAAATTCACCCCTCCACTTT.